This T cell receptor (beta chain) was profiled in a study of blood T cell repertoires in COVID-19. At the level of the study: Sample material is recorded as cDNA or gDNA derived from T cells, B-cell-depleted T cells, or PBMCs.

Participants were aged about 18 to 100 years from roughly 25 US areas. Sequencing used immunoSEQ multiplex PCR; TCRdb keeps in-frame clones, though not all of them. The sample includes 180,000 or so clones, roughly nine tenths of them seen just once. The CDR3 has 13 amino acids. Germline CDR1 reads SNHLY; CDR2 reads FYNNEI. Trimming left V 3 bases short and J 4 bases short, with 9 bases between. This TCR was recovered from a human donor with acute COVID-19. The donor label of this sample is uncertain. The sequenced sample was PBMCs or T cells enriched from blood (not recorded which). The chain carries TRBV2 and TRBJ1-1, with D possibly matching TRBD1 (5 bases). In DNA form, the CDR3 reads TGTGCCAGCAGTGAGGGGGGGTCCACTGAAGCTTTCTTT. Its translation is CASSEGGSTEAFF.